One T cell receptor (beta chain) is described in this entry. The antigen remains undetermined. After removal of 1 base from V and 0 bases from J, the junction contained 7 bases not matched to a gene. Per germline, CDR1 MNHEY and CDR2 SMNVEV (reference sequence). The CDR3 loop spans 18 amino acids. A J-beta primer mix and a sample-barcoded 5' primer were used in a second PCR of about 7 to 12 cycles. Every sample returned 2.5 million or more CDR3-containing paired-end reads. In TCRdb, the 5' RACE reads were re-called with MiXCR into one record per CDR3 protein. The sample includes 1.5 million to 2 million distinct CDR3 sequences, almost 35% of them seen just once. The data belong to a study of blood T cells in healthy people across ages. Study results and limitations: CMV status of donors was unknown, possibly confounding expanded clonotype changes. Per million T cells, TCR beta diversity dropped about linearly as age rose.

Sequencing was performed on blood. The receptor comes from a woman in her 30s in good health. The gene calls are TRBV27 and TRBJ2-1; 9 bases line up with TRBD2. CDR3 amino acids: CASSLFRASGVSYNEQFF. The CDR3, as DNA: TGTGCCAGCAGTTTATTTCGGGCTAGCGGGGTCTCCTACAATGAGCAGTTCTTC.